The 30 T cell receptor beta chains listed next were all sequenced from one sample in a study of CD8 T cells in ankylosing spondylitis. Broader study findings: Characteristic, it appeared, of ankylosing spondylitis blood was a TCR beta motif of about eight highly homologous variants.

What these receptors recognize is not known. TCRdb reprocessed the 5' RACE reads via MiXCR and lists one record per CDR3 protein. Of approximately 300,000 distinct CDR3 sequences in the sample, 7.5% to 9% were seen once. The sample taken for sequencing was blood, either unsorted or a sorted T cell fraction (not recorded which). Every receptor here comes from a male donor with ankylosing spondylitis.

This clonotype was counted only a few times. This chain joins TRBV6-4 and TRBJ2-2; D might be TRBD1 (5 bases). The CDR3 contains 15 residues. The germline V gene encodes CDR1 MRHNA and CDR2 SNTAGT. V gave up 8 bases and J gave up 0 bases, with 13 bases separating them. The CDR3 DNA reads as TGTGCCAGCTCCGTCCAGGGAACGAACACCGGGGAGCTGTTTTTT. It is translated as CASSVQGTNTGELFF.

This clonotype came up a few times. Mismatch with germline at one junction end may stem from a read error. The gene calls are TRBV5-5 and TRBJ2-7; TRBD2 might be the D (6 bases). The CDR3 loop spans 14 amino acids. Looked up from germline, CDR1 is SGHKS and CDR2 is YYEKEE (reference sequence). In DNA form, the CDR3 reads TGTGCCAGCAGCTGGGGACTCGGCTCCTCCGAGCAGTACTTC. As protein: CASSWGLGSSEQYF.

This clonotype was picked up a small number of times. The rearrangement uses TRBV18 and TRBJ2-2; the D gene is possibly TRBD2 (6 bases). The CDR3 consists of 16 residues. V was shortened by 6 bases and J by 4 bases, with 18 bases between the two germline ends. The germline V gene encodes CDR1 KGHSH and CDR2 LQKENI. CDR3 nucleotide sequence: TGTGCCAGCTCCTCTGGAGGGCCTGAGACCACCGGGGAGCTGTTTTTT. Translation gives CASSSGGPETTGELFF.

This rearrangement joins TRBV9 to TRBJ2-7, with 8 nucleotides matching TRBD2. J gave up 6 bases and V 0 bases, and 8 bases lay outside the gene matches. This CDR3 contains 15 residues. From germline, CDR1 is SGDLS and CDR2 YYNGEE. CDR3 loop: CASSVGQGSGIEQYF. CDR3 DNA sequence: TGTGCCAGCAGCGTAGGGCAGGGTAGCGGGATCGAGCAGTACTTC.

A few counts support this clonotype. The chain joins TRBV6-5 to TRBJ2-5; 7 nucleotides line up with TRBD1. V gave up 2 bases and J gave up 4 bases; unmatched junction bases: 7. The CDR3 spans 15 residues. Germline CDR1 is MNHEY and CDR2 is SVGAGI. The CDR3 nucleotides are TGTGCCAGCAGTTACGCCCAGGGGGTTGGAGAGACCCAGTACTTC. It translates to CASSYAQGVGETQYF.

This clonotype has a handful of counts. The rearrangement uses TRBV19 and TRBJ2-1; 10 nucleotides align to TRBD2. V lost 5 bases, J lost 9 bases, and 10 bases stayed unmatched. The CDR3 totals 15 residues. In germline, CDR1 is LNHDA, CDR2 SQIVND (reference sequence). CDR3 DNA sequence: TGTGCCAGTAGTGGAAGCGGGAGGGCCTTCAGTGAGCAGTTCTTC. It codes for CASSGSGRAFSEQFF.

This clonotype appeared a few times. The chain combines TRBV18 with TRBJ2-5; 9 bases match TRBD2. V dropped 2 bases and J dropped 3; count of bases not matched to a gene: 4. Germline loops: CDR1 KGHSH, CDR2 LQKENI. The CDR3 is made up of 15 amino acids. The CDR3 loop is CASSPATSGEETQYF. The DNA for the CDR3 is TGTGCCAGCTCACCAGCGACTAGCGGCGAAGAGACCCAGTACTTC.

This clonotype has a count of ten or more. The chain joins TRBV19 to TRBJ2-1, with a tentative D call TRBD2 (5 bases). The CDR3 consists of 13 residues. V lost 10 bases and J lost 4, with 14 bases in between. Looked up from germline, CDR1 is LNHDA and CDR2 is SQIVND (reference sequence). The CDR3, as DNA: TGTGCCACCCGCGGGCTTGGGTACAATGAGCAGTTCTTC. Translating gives CATRGLGYNEQFF.

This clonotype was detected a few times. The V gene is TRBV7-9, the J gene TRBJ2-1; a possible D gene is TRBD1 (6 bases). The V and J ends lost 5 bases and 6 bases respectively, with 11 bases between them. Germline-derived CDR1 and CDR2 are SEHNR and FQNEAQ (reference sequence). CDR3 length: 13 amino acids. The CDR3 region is CASSNWGPNEQFF. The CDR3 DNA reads TGTGCCAGCAGCAACTGGGGGCCCAATGAGCAGTTCTTC.

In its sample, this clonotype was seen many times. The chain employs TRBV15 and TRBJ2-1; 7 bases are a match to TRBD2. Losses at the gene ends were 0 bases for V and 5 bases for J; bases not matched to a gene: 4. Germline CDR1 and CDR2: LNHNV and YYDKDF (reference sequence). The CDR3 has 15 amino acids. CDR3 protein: CATSRDGDYNNEQFF. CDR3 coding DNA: TGTGCCACCAGCAGAGATGGGGACTACAACAATGAGCAGTTCTTC.

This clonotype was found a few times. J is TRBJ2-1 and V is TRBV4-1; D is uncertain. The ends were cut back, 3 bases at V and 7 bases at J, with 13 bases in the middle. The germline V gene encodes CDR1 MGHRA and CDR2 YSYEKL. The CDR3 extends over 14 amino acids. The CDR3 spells CASSHLSEVNEQFF. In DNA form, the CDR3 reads TGCGCCAGCAGCCACCTATCCGAGGTGAATGAGCAGTTCTTC.

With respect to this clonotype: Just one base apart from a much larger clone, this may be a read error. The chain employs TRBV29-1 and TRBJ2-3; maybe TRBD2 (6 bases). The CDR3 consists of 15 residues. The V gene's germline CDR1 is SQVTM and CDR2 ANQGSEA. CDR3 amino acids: CSVGGLQGPTYTQYF. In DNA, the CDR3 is TGCAGCGTGGGGGGACTCCAAGGACCCACATATACGCAGTATTTT.

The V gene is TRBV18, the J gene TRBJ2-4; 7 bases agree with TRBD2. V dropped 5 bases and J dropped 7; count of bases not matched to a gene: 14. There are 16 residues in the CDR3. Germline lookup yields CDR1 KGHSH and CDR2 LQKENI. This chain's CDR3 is CASSVGTTFGGNIQYF. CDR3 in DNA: TGTGCCAGCTCAGTCGGGACTACCTTCGGGGGGAACATTCAGTACTTC.

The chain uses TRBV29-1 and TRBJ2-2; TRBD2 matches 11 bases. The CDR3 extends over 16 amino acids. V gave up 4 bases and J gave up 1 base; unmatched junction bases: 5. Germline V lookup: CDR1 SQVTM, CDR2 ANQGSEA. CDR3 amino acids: CSVGIAGGGNTGELFF. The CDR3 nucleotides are TGCAGCGTTGGAATAGCGGGAGGGGGGAACACCGGGGAGCTGTTTTTT.

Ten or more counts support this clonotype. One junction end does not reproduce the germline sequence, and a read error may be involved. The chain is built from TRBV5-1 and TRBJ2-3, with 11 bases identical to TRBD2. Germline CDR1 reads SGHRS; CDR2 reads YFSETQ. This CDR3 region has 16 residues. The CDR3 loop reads CASSSRTSGSTDTQYF. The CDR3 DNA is TGTGCCAGCAGCTCCCGGACTAGCGGGAGCACAGATACGCAGTATTTT.

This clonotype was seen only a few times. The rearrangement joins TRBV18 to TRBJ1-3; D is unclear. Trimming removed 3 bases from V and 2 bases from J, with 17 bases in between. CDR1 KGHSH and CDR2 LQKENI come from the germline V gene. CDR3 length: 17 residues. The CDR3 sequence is CASSPLSRQVAGNTIYF. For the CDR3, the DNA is TGTGCCAGCTCACCCCTTTCGCGGCAGGTTGCTGGAAACACCATATATTTT.

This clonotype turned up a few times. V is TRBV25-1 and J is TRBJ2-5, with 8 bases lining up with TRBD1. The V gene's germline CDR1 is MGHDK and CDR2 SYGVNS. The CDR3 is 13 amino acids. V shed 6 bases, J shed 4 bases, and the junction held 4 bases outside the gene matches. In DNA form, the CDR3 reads TGTGCCAGCAGGGAGACAGGGGTAGAGACCCAGTACTTC. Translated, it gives CASRETGVETQYF.

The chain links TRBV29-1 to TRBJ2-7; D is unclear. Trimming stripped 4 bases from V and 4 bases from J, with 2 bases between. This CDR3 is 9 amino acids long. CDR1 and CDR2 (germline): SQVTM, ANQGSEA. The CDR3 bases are TGCAGCGTTGGTTACGAGCAGTACTTC. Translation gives CSVGYEQYF.

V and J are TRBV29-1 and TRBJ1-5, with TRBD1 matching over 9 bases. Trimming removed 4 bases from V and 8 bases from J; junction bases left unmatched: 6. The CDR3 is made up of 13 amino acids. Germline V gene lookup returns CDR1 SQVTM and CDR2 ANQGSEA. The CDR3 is CSVGDRVSEPQHF. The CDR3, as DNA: TGCAGCGTTGGGGACAGGGTTAGTGAGCCCCAGCATTTT.

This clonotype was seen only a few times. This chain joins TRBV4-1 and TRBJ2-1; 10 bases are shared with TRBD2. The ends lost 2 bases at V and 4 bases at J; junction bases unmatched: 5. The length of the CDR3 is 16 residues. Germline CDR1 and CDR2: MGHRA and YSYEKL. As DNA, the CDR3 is TGCGCCAGCAGCCAACTATTGACTAGCGGGTACAATGAGCAGTTCTTC. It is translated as CASSQLLTSGYNEQFF.

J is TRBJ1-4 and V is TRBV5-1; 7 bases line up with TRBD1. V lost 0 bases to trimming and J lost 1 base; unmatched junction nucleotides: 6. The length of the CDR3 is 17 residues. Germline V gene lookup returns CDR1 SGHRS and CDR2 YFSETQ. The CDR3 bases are TGCGCCAGCAGCTTGGGCCCAAACAGGGGAACTAATGAAAAACTGTTTTTT. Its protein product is CASSLGPNRGTNEKLFF.

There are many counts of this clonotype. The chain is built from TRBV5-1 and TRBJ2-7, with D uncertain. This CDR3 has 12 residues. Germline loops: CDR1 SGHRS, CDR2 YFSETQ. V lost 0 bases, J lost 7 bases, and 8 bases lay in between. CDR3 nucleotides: TGCGCCAGCAGCTTGGGCCTTGGTGAGCAGTACTTC. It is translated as CASSLGLGEQYF.

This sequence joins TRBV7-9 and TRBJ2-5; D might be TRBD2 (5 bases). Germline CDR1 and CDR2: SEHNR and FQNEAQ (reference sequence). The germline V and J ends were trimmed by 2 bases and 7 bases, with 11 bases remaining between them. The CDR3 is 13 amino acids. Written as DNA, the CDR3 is TGTGCCAGCAGCTTAAGGGAGCGCGGGACCCAGTACTTC. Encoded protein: CASSLRERGTQYF.

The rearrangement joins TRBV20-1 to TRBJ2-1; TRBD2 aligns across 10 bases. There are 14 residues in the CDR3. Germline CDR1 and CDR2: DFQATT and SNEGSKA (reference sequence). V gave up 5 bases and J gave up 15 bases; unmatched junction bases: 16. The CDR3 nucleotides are TGCAGTGCTGGGCCGCTAGCGGGAGAACGAGGGCTGTTCTTC. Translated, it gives CSAGPLAGERGLFF.

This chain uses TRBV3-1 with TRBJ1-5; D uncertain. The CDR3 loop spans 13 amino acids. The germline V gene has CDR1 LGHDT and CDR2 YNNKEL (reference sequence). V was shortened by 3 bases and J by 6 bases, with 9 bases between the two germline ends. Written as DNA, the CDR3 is TGTGCCAGCAGCCAGGGAAGGACTCAGCCCCAGCATTTT. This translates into CASSQGRTQPQHF.

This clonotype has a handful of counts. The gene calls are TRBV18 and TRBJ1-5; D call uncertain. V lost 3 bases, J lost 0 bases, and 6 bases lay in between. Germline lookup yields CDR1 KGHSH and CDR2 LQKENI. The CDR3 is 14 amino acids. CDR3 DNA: TGTGCCAGCTCACCCCTGAATAGCAATCAGCCCCAGCATTTT. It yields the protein CASSPLNSNQPQHF.

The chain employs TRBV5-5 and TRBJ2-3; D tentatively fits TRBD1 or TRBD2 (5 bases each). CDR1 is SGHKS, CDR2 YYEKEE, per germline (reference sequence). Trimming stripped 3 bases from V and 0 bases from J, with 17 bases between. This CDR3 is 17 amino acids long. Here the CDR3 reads CASSWSFLEGSTDTQYF. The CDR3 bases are TGTGCCAGCAGCTGGTCCTTCCTAGAGGGGAGCACAGATACGCAGTATTTT.

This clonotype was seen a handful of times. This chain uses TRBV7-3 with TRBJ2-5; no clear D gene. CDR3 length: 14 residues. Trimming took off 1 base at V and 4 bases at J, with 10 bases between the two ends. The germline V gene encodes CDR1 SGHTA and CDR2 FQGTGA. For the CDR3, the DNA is TGTGCCAGCAGCTTAATGGGATCACGAGAGACCCAGTACTTC. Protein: CASSLMGSRETQYF.

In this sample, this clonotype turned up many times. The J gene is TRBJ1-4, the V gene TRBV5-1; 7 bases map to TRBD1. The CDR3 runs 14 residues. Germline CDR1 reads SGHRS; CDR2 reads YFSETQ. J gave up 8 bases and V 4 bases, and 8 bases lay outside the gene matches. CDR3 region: CASSQGTASEKLFF. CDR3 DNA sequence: TGCGCCAGCAGCCAAGGGACAGCCTCCGAAAAACTGTTTTTT.

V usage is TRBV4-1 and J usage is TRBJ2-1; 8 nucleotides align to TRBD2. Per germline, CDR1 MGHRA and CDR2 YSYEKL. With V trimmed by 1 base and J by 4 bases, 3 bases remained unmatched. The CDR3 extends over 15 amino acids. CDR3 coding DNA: TGCGCCAGCAGCCAAGGTGGCGGGGGGTACAATGAGCAGTTCTTC. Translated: CASSQGGGGYNEQFF.